The rows below give T cell receptor beta chains drawn from one sample of a study of blood T cell repertoires in COVID-19. Repertoires were generated with immunoSEQ multiplex PCR, while TCRdb's copy carries only in-frame clones and drops some. Of 55,000 to 80,000 clones listed, less than 85% are singletons. The sequencing sample was made of peripheral blood. Receptors originate from a man older than 75 with active COVID-19. CDR3s include the opening cysteine and the closing phenylalanine or tryptophan. The order of the fields is clone size, J gene, V gene, D gene, CDR3 length, CDR3 DNA, CDR3 protein. The D gene is left open where the match is weak. Size is omitted from some rows. Given values are once, few, many or a class for expanded clones.

abundance: NA; j_gene: TRBJ2-7; v_gene: TRBV11-2; d_gene: TRBD2; len: 16; CDR3nt: TGTGCCAGCAGCTTAGTCCCAGCGGGGGGGGTTGGCGAGCAGTACTTC; CDR3aa: CASSLVPAGGVGEQYF
abundance: NA; j_gene: TRBJ2-7; v_gene: TRBV28; d_gene: NA; len: 15; CDR3nt: TGTGCCAGCAGTTCGTCTAGCGCCGGAGTCGGCGAGCAGTACTTC; CDR3aa: CASSSSSAGVGEQYF
abundance: NA; j_gene: TRBJ1-3; v_gene: TRBV7-6; d_gene: NA; len: 17; CDR3nt: TGTGCCAGCACCCGGGGGTCAGGATTGAGCTCTGGAAACACCATATATTTT; CDR3aa: CASTRGSGLSSGNTIYF
abundance: NA; j_gene: TRBJ1-6; v_gene: TRBV3-1/TRBV3-2; d_gene: NA; len: 17; CDR3nt: TGTGCCAGCAGCCAAGAAGCGACGGCAGTATCTAATTCACCCCTCCACTTT; CDR3aa: CASSQEATAVSNSPLHF
abundance: NA; j_gene: TRBJ2-2; v_gene: TRBV4-3; d_gene: TRBD2; len: 16; CDR3nt: TGCGCCAGCAGCCAAATTAGCGGGGGGGCGATCGGGGAGCTGTTTTTT; CDR3aa: CASSQISGGAIGELFF
abundance: NA; j_gene: TRBJ1-3; v_gene: TRBV27; d_gene: NA; len: 15; CDR3nt: TGTGCCAGCAGTTTATCGCGGGGCTCTGGAAACACCATATATTTT; CDR3aa: CASSLSRGSGNTIYF
abundance: NA; j_gene: TRBJ2-2; v_gene: TRBV28; d_gene: TRBD1; len: 15; CDR3nt: TGTGCCAGCAGGCCGTCCAGGGGGCGCACCGGGGAGCTGTTTTTT; CDR3aa: CASRPSRGRTGELFF
abundance: NA; j_gene: TRBJ2-7; v_gene: TRBV6-2/TRBV6-3; d_gene: TRBD2; len: 14; CDR3nt: TGTGCCAGCAGCGCTAGCGGGATGAACTACGAGCAGTACTTC; CDR3aa: CASSASGMNYEQYF
abundance: NA; j_gene: TRBJ1-2; v_gene: TRBV5-4; d_gene: TRBD1; len: 17; CDR3nt: TGTGCCAGCAACGCGGGACAGACAAATTCGATCCTCTATGGCTACACCTTC; CDR3aa: CASNAGQTNSILYGYTF
abundance: NA; j_gene: TRBJ2-6; v_gene: TRBV7-9; d_gene: NA; len: 14; CDR3nt: TGTGCCACTACCGGGATAAATGGGGCCAACGTCCTGACTTTC; CDR3aa: CATTGINGANVLTF
abundance: NA; j_gene: TRBJ2-2; v_gene: TRBV7-9; d_gene: NA; len: 16; CDR3nt: TGTGCCAGCAGCCTCCAGTCGGGTCTTAGTGGCGGGGAGCTGTTTTTT; CDR3aa: CASSLQSGLSGGELFF
abundance: NA; j_gene: TRBJ1-1; v_gene: TRBV7-8; d_gene: TRBD1; len: 16; CDR3nt: TGTGCCAGCAGCTCCGGGACAGTAATCTTTGGAGCTGAAGCTTTCTTT; CDR3aa: CASSSGTVIFGAEAFF
abundance: NA; j_gene: TRBJ2-7; v_gene: TRBV6-5; d_gene: TRBD2; len: 15; CDR3nt: TGTGCCAGCAGTTTAGGACGTTCGGGGGGGTACGAGCAGTACTTC; CDR3aa: CASSLGRSGGYEQYF
abundance: NA; j_gene: TRBJ1-6; v_gene: TRBV18; d_gene: NA; len: 15; CDR3nt: TGTGCCAGCTCACCTGCGGGAGTCGGGACTTCACCCCTCCACTTT; CDR3aa: CASSPAGVGTSPLHF
abundance: once; j_gene: TRBJ2-7; v_gene: TRBV2; d_gene: TRBD1; len: 14; CDR3nt: TGTGCCAGCAGTCGAACAGGGGACAACTACGAGCAGTACTTC; CDR3aa: CASSRTGDNYEQYF
abundance: NA; j_gene: TRBJ2-7; v_gene: TRBV28; d_gene: NA; len: 16; CDR3nt: TGTGCCAGCAGTTTAGGGCCCATCAACAGGATCTACGAGCAGTACTTC; CDR3aa: CASSLGPINRIYEQYF
abundance: NA; j_gene: TRBJ2-1; v_gene: TRBV2; d_gene: TRBD1; len: 14; CDR3nt: TGTGCCAGCGACCGGGACAGGGTGAGCAATGAGCAGTTCTTC; CDR3aa: CASDRDRVSNEQFF
abundance: NA; j_gene: TRBJ2-1; v_gene: TRBV5-1; d_gene: NA; len: 15; CDR3nt: TGCGCCAGCAGCCTCGGGACACTCTCCTACAATGAGCAGTTCTTC; CDR3aa: CASSLGTLSYNEQFF
abundance: NA; j_gene: TRBJ2-2; v_gene: TRBV18; d_gene: NA; len: 14; CDR3nt: TGTGCCAGCTCACCATCCGGGGACACCGGGGAGCTGTTTTTT; CDR3aa: CASSPSGDTGELFF
abundance: NA; j_gene: TRBJ1-5; v_gene: TRBV19; d_gene: NA; len: 16; CDR3nt: TGTGCCAGAGATCTAGGGGGGGGTTCGAGCAATCAGCCCCAGCATTTT; CDR3aa: CARDLGGGSSNQPQHF
abundance: NA; j_gene: TRBJ1-5; v_gene: TRBV5-5; d_gene: NA; len: 15; CDR3nt: TGTGCCAGCAGCTTGGGGCAGGTCGGCGATCAGCCCCAGCATTTT; CDR3aa: CASSLGQVGDQPQHF
abundance: once; j_gene: TRBJ2-5; v_gene: TRBV6-5; d_gene: TRBD1; len: 15; CDR3nt: TGTGCCAGCAGTTATAGTGGGACAGGGGGACAGACCCAGTACTTC; CDR3aa: CASSYSGTGGQTQYF
abundance: once; j_gene: TRBJ2-7; v_gene: TRBV2; d_gene: NA; len: 14; CDR3nt: TGTGCCAGCACCCCGACGGGGAGCTCCTACGAGCAGTACTTC; CDR3aa: CASTPTGSSYEQYF
abundance: NA; j_gene: TRBJ2-1; v_gene: TRBV5-1; d_gene: TRBD1; len: 14; CDR3nt: TGCGCCAGCAGCTCCGGGACAGGGGTGAATGAGCAGTTCTTC; CDR3aa: CASSSGTGVNEQFF
abundance: once; j_gene: TRBJ1-5; v_gene: TRBV12-3/TRBV12-4; d_gene: NA; len: 12; CDR3nt: TGTGCCAGCAGACTTAGCAATCAGCCCCAGCATTTT; CDR3aa: CASRLSNQPQHF
abundance: medium-sized; j_gene: TRBJ2-2; v_gene: TRBV2; d_gene: NA; len: 15; CDR3nt: TGTGCCAGCAGCCTGGGCAACGTCGCACCCGGGGAGCTGTTTTTT; CDR3aa: CASSLGNVAPGELFF
abundance: NA; j_gene: TRBJ2-7; v_gene: TRBV6-5; d_gene: TRBD2; len: 15; CDR3nt: TGTGCCAGCAGAAGGGGACGGGAGGGCCTTGACGAGCAGTACTTC; CDR3aa: CASRRGREGLDEQYF
abundance: NA; j_gene: TRBJ2-3; v_gene: TRBV28; d_gene: NA; len: 14; CDR3nt: TGTGCCAGCAGTTTACCGGCGGGACGGGATACGCAGTATTTT; CDR3aa: CASSLPAGRDTQYF
abundance: NA; j_gene: TRBJ1-2; v_gene: TRBV24-1; d_gene: NA; len: 19; CDR3nt: TGTGCCACCAGTGATTTAGGGTCCAGGGGCCCTCTGACGACTTATGGCTACACCTTC; CDR3aa: CATSDLGSRGPLTTYGYTF
abundance: NA; j_gene: TRBJ2-6; v_gene: TRBV5-1; d_gene: NA; len: 15; CDR3nt: TGCGCCAGTAACGACGCAGGGTTTGGGGCCAACGTCCTGACTTTC; CDR3aa: CASNDAGFGANVLTF
abundance: NA; j_gene: TRBJ1-4; v_gene: TRBV7-9; d_gene: NA; len: 18; CDR3nt: TGTGCCAGCAGCTTAGGGAGGGCGGGGTCGGCAACTAATGAAAAACTGTTTTTT; CDR3aa: CASSLGRAGSATNEKLFF
abundance: NA; j_gene: TRBJ2-1; v_gene: TRBV11-3; d_gene: TRBD1; len: 16; CDR3nt: TGTGCCAGCAGCACAGGGACAGCTAGCTCCTACAATGAGCAGTTCTTC; CDR3aa: CASSTGTASSYNEQFF
abundance: NA; j_gene: TRBJ1-3; v_gene: TRBV7-2; d_gene: NA; len: 13; CDR3nt: TGTGCCAGCAGCTTAGCCGGGCAGGGATCCATATATTTT; CDR3aa: CASSLAGQGSIYF
abundance: NA; j_gene: TRBJ2-5; v_gene: TRBV6-6; d_gene: TRBD1; len: 14; CDR3nt: TGTGCCAGCAGGCAACCGACAGGGCAAGAGACCCAGTACTTC; CDR3aa: CASRQPTGQETQYF
abundance: NA; j_gene: TRBJ1-5; v_gene: TRBV4-2; d_gene: NA; len: 14; CDR3nt: TGTGCCAGCAGCCAAGGGCCAGGCAATCAGCCCCAGCATTTT; CDR3aa: CASSQGPGNQPQHF
abundance: once; j_gene: TRBJ2-5; v_gene: TRBV5-1; d_gene: NA; len: 14; CDR3nt: TGCGCCAGCAGCTTCCAGGGGAGGGAAGAGACCCAGTACTTC; CDR3aa: CASSFQGREETQYF
abundance: few; j_gene: TRBJ2-7; v_gene: TRBV3-1/TRBV3-2; d_gene: NA; len: 13; CDR3nt: TGTGCCAGCAGACCCACAGCCTCCTACGAGCAGTACTTC; CDR3aa: CASRPTASYEQYF
abundance: NA; j_gene: TRBJ2-4; v_gene: TRBV5-1; d_gene: TRBD2; len: 16; CDR3nt: TGCGCCAGCAGCCCCGGACTAGATCTAGCCAAAAACATTCAGTACTTC; CDR3aa: CASSPGLDLAKNIQYF
abundance: NA; j_gene: TRBJ1-3; v_gene: TRBV28; d_gene: NA; len: 15; CDR3nt: TGTGCCAGCAGTTCCCCGGGGGTCTCTGGAAACACCATATATTTT; CDR3aa: CASSSPGVSGNTIYF
abundance: NA; j_gene: TRBJ2-5; v_gene: TRBV5-5; d_gene: NA; len: 12; CDR3nt: TGTGCCAGCAGCTTACAGGAAGAGACCCAGTACTTC; CDR3aa: CASSLQEETQYF
abundance: NA; j_gene: TRBJ2-3; v_gene: TRBV25-1; d_gene: NA; len: 13; CDR3nt: TGTGCCAGCAGCAAAAAGCTAAGAGATACGCAGTATTTT; CDR3aa: CASSKKLRDTQYF